The 19 T cell receptor beta chains in this list originate from one sample, sequenced in a study of blood T cells in healthy people across ages. The authors ran a second PCR of 7 to 11 cycles using a sample-barcoded 5' primer and a J-beta primer mix. TCRdb ran MiXCR on the 5' RACE reads and lists one entry per CDR3 protein. This table holds about 730,000 distinct CDR3 sequences, about 42% found once. Sequenced sample: blood. The receptors were gathered from an older woman in good health.

The chain has TRBV11-2 and TRBJ2-4, with TRBD1 as a possible D gene (6 bases). The CDR3 spans 16 residues. The V gene lost 5 bases and the J gene lost 0 bases, with 14 bases spanning the gap. Germline V CDR1 and CDR2: SGHAT, FQNNGV. The CDR3 DNA reads as TGTGCCAGCAGCCTCGGGCAGGGGACAGCCAAAAACATTCAGTACTTC. Amino acids: CASSLGQGTAKNIQYF.

The chain combines TRBV7-9 with TRBJ2-1; 7 nucleotides match TRBD1. The CDR3 is made up of 17 amino acids. Germline CDR1 SEHNR, CDR2 FQNEAQ (reference sequence). The V and J ends lost 5 bases and 8 bases, in that order; junction bases with no gene match: 18. The CDR3 loop is CASSQNRGRSRQDEQFF. Here the CDR3 DNA reads TGTGCCAGCAGCCAGAACAGGGGCCGTTCAAGGCAGGATGAGCAGTTCTTC.

The genes are TRBV7-2 and TRBJ1-5; 8 bases match TRBD1. CDR3 size: 14 residues. The germline V gene encodes CDR1 SGHTA and CDR2 FQGNSA. Trimming removed 1 base from V and 7 bases from J; junction bases left unmatched: 3. CDR3 sequence (DNA): TGTGCCAGCAGCTTAGGGACAGGGATCCAGCCCCAGCATTTT. Protein sequence: CASSLGTGIQPQHF.

The chain recombines TRBV18 with TRBJ2-5, with 7 bases aligning to TRBD1. The DNA end favors TRBJ2-7, so the J call may be wrong. Germline V lookup: CDR1 KGHSH, CDR2 LQKENI. The CDR3 contains 14 residues. In DNA, the CDR3 is TGTGCCAGCGCTGCCTCGGACAGGCACAACGAGCAGTACTTC. Encoded protein: CASAASDRHNEQYF.

With regard to this clonotype: It may be a read error: a sequence one base away is much more abundant. The chain carries TRBV7-9 and TRBJ2-5, with 9 positions matching TRBD1. The CDR3 has 15 amino acids. Per germline, CDR1 SEHNR and CDR2 FQNEAQ (reference sequence). The V gene end was trimmed by 4 bases and the J gene end by 11 bases; junction bases not matched to a gene: 14. Here the CDR3 reads CASSSPGQGHNEQYF. DNA for the CDR3: TGTGCCAGCAGCTCCCCGGGACAGGGCCACAATGAGCAGTACTTC.

The rearrangement links TRBV3-1 to TRBJ1-5, with a weak D call TRBD1 (6 bases). Germline V gives CDR1 LGHDT, CDR2 YNNKEL (reference sequence). The CDR3 is 15 amino acids. The V end was cut by 3 bases, the J end by 5 bases, with 14 bases between. CDR3 amino acids: CASSQDTGRYQPQHF. DNA of the CDR3: TGTGCCAGCAGCCAGGATACAGGGCGCTATCAGCCCCAGCATTTT.

CDR3 coding DNA: TGCAGTGCTAAGGGGGAGGGGCAGGGCGTGTACGAGCAGTACTTC. This encodes CSAKGEGQGVYEQYF. This sequence joins TRBV20-1 and TRBJ2-7, with a tentative D call TRBD2 (7 bases). CDR3 length: 15 amino acids. Looked up from germline, CDR1 is DFQATT and CDR2 is SNEGSKA (reference sequence). The germline V and J ends were trimmed by 4 bases and 4 bases, with 20 bases remaining between them.

The genes are TRBV3-1 and TRBJ1-2; D gene ambiguous. V lost 0 bases and J 8 bases, leaving 13 bases between the germline ends. Germline loops: CDR1 LGHDT, CDR2 YNNKEL (reference sequence). The CDR3 contains 14 residues. CDR3 residues: CASSQEVTARGYTF. CDR3 coding DNA: TGTGCCAGCAGCCAAGAAGTGACCGCTAGGGGCTACACCTTC.

The rearrangement joins TRBV7-2 to TRBJ2-7; 8 bases align to TRBD1. After removal of 5 bases from V and 0 bases from J, the junction contained 18 bases not matched to a gene. The CDR3 consists of 19 residues. Germline CDR1 reads SGHTA; CDR2 reads FQGNSA. CDR3 amino acids: CASSPPPRQGSFFSYEQYF. The DNA of the CDR3 is TGTGCCAGCAGCCCCCCCCCGAGACAGGGGTCTTTTTTCTCCTACGAGCAGTACTTC.

V is TRBV2 and J is TRBJ1-5, with D perhaps TRBD1 (5 bases). CDR3 size: 16 residues. Germline V gives CDR1 SNHLY, CDR2 FYNNEI. V lost 1 base to trimming and J lost 4 bases, with 14 bases between them. CDR3 region: CASSEGRGYWNQPQHF. CDR3 DNA: TGTGCCAGCAGTGAAGGGAGGGGATATTGGAATCAGCCCCAGCATTTT.

This clonotype showed up just a few times. The rearrangement links TRBV19 to TRBJ1-2, with 8 bases aligning to TRBD1. The CDR3 is 17 amino acids. Germline assignment: CDR1 LNHDA and CDR2 SQIVND (reference sequence). Unmatched junction bases numbered 16, after V lost 3 bases and J lost 7 bases. CDR3 sequence reads: CASSIYAGLTGGAGYTF. CDR3 coding DNA: TGTGCCAGTAGTATTTATGCCGGTCTAACAGGGGGAGCTGGCTACACCTTC.

The table lists this clonotype with a few counts. The rearrangement links TRBV6-2 or TRBV6-3 to TRBJ2-2; weak D call: TRBD1 (6 bases). CDR3 length: 16 residues. The germline V gene encodes CDR1 MNHEY and CDR2 SVGEGT. V gave up 2 bases and J gave up 4 bases, with 14 bases separating them. The CDR3 is CASSYNMGHLTGELFF. In DNA, the CDR3 is TGTGCCAGCAGTTACAACATGGGACACCTCACCGGGGAGCTGTTTTTT.

This clonotype was picked up many times. J is TRBJ2-1 and V is TRBV12-3 or TRBV12-4; D uncertain. The ends were cut back, 3 bases at V and 7 bases at J, with 13 bases in the middle. The CDR3 has 14 residues. The chain's CDR3 is CASSLGIWRNEQFF. CDR3 nucleotide sequence: TGTGCCAGCAGTTTGGGTATTTGGCGGAATGAGCAGTTCTTC.

A few counts support this clonotype. CDR3 amino acids: CASSPPPQVSPLHF. CDR3 bases: TGTGCCAGCAGCCCGCCGCCCCAGGTTTCACCCCTCCACTTT. The chain recombines TRBV6-2 or TRBV6-3 with TRBJ1-6; D ambiguous. Germline CDR1 is MNHEY and CDR2 is SVGEGT. The V and J ends lost 6 bases and 9 bases respectively, with 15 bases between them. The CDR3 is 14 residues long.

This clonotype has at least ten counts. The chain has TRBV6-2 or TRBV6-3 and TRBJ2-5; D possibly corresponds to TRBD1 (6 bases). Trimming shortened V by 10 bases and J by 1 base, and 16 bases separated the two germline ends. The CDR3 consists of 14 residues. Looked up from germline, CDR1 is MNHEY and CDR2 is SVGEGT. As DNA, the CDR3 is TGTGCCACCATCCCCCGCAGGGGCCAAGAGACCCAGTACTTC. Translated: CATIPRRGQETQYF.

The chain links TRBV7-2 to TRBJ2-2; the match to TRBD2 covers 10 bases. The CDR3 extends over 16 amino acids. Per the germline V gene, CDR1 is SGHTA and CDR2 is FQGNSA. With V trimmed by 4 bases and J by 1 base, 3 bases remained unmatched. The CDR3 bases are TGTGCCAGCAGCTCTCGGACTAGCGGGAACACCGGGGAGCTGTTTTTT. It specifies CASSSRTSGNTGELFF.

This clonotype has a handful of counts. CDR3: CASSAQGGEQYF. The CDR3 DNA is TGTGCCAGCAGCGCCCAGGGGGGCGAGCAGTACTTC. The chain employs TRBV7-9 and TRBJ2-7, with a possible D match to TRBD1 (7 bases). V lost 5 bases, J lost 6 bases, and 11 bases lay in between. Per germline, CDR1 SEHNR and CDR2 FQNEAQ (reference sequence). The CDR3 runs to 12 residues. Filled out from reference TRBV7-9 and TRBJ2-7, the complete variable domain reads DTGVSQNPRHKITKRGQNVTFRCDPISEHNRLYWYRQTLGQGPEFLTYFQNEAQLEKSRLLSDRFSAERPKGSFSTLEIQRTEQGDSAMYLCASSAQGGEQYFGPGTRLTVT.

About this clonotype: A much larger clone is a single base away; this may be a read error. This chain joins TRBV29-1 and TRBJ2-1; D gene ambiguous. Matching the DNA end better, TRBJ2-7 makes the J call doubtful. From germline, CDR1 is SQVTM and CDR2 ANQGSEA. The CDR3 sequence is 17 residues long. This chain's CDR3 is CSVEGVGGLSSYNEQYF. The CDR3 region has the DNA TGCAGCGTTGAAGGAGTGGGCGGCCTCAGCTCCTACAATGAGCAGTACTTC.

The chain has TRBV5-1 and TRBJ2-5; 9 nucleotides line up with TRBD2. Germline CDR1 and CDR2: SGHRS and YFSETQ. The CDR3 is 15 residues long. V lost 6 bases to trimming and J lost 11 bases; unmatched junction nucleotides: 17. The CDR3 is CASTGEVSGSNEQYF. The DNA of the CDR3 is TGCGCCAGCACCGGCGAAGTTAGCGGGAGTAATGAGCAGTACTTC.